The clone carrying this TCR beta chain was seen at least ten times. Its specificity is not known. These data come from a study of early T cells in non-severe SARS-CoV-2 infection. Across the whole study: Sequencing was performed on bulk RNA from unsorted whole blood, leaving chains unpaired. Study results and caveats: VDJdb matching skewed toward anti-spike CD8 responses, missing private and CD4 specificities.

Attached unique molecular identifiers marked individual cDNA molecules. In TCRdb, the 5' RACE reads were re-called with MiXCR into one record per CDR3 protein. This sample has around 26,000 distinct CDR3 sequences, with 4% to 5.5% found just once. The CDR3 is 18 residues long. Deletions cut 2 bases from V and 12 bases from J, with 26 bases between. Germline V lookup: CDR1 MGHRA, CDR2 YSYEKL. The receptor comes from an adult who was a healthcare worker with PCR-confirmed SARS-CoV-2 infection or an uninfected control (not recorded which). Sequencing was done on a sample of whole blood. The rearrangement joins TRBV4-1 to TRBJ1-6; tentatively, D is TRBD1 (5 bases). The CDR3 region has the DNA TGCGCCAGCAGCCAAATTGGGTCAGGGTCTCTATTCCGAGGACCCCTCCACTTT. Protein sequence: CASSQIGSGSLFRGPLHF.